This TCR beta chain is drawn from a study of blood T cell repertoires in COVID-19. Study-wide background: The United States, Italy and Spain were the sources of the acute and convalescent COVID-19 samples. PBMCs, B-cell-depleted T cells, or T cells were the source of the cDNA or gDNA that made up the material.

V shed 5 bases and J 9 bases; nucleotides not matched to a gene: 7. CDR1 and CDR2 (germline): SGHAT, FQNNGV. This CDR3 spans 13 amino acids. The authors' processing: Reference gene primer amplification gave nucleated cell count estimates. Here immunoSEQ multiplex PCR was the method, and the copy in TCRdb shows in-frame clones only, minus some. That table supplies the V and J calls and clone size; D and trimming were determined from the DNA. The repertoire holds around 350,000 clones, with more than 75% as singletons. The source material was peripheral blood. This chain connects TRBV11-2 to TRBJ2-1; 7 bases align to TRBD2. This clonotype originated in a human donor in a cohort sampled during active COVID-19. CDR3 coding DNA: TGTGCCAGCAGCCCGTGGGGAGGGCGTGAGCAGTTCTTC. This encodes CASSPWGGREQFF.